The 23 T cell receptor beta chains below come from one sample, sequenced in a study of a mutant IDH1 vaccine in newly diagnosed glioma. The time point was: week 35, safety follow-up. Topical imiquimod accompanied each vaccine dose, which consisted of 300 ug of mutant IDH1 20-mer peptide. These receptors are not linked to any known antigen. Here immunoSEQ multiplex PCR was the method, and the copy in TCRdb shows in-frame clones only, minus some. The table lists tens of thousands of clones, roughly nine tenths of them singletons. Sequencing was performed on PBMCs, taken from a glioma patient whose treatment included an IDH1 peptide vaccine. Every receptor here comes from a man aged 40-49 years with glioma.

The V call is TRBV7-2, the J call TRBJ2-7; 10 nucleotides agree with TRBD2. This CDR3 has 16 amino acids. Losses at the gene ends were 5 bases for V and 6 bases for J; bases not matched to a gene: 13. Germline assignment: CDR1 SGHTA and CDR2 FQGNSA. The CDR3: CASSEGLAVLPREQYF. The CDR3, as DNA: TGTGCCAGCAGCGAAGGACTAGCGGTCCTCCCTCGCGAGCAGTACTTC.

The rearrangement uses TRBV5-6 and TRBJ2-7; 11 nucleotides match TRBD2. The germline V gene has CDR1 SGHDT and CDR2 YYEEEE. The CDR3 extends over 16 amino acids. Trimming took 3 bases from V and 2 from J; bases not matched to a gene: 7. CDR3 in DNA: TGTGCCAGCAGCTACTCTAGCGGGAGGAGGACCTACGAGCAGTACTTC. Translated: CASSYSSGRRTYEQYF. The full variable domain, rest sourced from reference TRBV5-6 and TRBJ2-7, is DAGVTQSPTHLIKTRGQQVTLRCSPKSGHDTVSWYQQALGQGPQFIFQYYEEEERQRGNFPDRFSGHQFPNYSSELNVNALLLGDSALYLCASSYSSGRRTYEQYFGPGTRLTVT.

The CDR3 DNA sequence: TGTGCCAGCAGCTCTGGGACTAGCGGGACCCGCTGGAGTGAGCAGTTCTTC. Protein sequence: CASSSGTSGTRWSEQFF. The chain links TRBV7-2 to TRBJ2-1, with TRBD2 matching 13 bases. The CDR3 covers 17 residues. Germline trimming cut 4 bases from V and 9 bases from J; bases unmatched to any gene: 12. The germline CDR1 and CDR2 sequences are SGHTA and FQGNSA.

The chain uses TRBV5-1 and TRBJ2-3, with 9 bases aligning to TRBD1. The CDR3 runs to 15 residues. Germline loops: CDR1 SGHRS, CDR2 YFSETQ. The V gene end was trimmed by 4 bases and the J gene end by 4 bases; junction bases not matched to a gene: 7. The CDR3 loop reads CASSPEDRGADTQYF. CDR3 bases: TGCGCCAGCAGCCCGGAGGACAGGGGAGCAGATACGCAGTATTTT.

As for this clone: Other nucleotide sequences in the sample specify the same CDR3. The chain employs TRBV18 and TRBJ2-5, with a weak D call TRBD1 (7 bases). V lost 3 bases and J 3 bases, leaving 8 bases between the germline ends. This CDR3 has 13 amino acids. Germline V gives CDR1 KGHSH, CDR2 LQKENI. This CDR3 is CASSPRGEETQYF. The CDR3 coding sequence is TGTGCCAGCTCACCCAGGGGGGAAGAGACCCAGTACTTC.

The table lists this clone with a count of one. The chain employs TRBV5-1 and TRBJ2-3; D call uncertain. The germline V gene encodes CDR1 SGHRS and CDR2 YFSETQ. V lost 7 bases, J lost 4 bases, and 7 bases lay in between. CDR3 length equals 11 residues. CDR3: CASRSPDTQYF. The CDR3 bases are TGCGCCAGCCGAAGCCCAGATACGCAGTATTTT. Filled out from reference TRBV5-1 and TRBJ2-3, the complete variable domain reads KAGVTQTPRYLIKTRGQQVTLSCSPISGHRSVSWYQQTPGQGLQFLFEYFSETQRNKGNFPGRFSGRQFSNSRSEMNVSTLELGDSALYLCASRSPDTQYFGPGTRLTVL.

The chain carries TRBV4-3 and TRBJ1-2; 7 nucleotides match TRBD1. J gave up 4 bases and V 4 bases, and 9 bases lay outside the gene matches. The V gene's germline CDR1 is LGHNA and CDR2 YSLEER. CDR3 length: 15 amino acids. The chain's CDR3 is CASSLIQGGAYGYTF. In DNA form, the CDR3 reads TGCGCCAGCAGCCTAATCCAGGGGGGTGCCTATGGCTACACCTTC.

CDR3 in amino acids: CASSVATRASGYTF. CDR3 sequence (DNA): TGTGCCAGCAGCGTAGCCACCCGGGCGAGTGGCTACACCTTC. This rearrangement joins TRBV9 to TRBJ1-2, with D uncertain. The germline V and J ends were trimmed by 0 bases and 7 bases, with 13 bases remaining between them. The germline gives CDR1 SGDLS, CDR2 YYNGEE. The CDR3 is 14 residues long.

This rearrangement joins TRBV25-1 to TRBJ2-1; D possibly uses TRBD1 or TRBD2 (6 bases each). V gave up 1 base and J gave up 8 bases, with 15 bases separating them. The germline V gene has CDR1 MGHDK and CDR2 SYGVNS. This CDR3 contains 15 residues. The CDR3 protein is CASSELGGRTDEQFF. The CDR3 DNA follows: TGTGCCAGCAGTGAATTGGGGGGCCGGACCGATGAGCAGTTCTTC.

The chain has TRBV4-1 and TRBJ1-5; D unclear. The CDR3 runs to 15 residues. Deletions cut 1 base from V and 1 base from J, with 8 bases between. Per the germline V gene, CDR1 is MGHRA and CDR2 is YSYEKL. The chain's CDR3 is CASSQGVGSNQPQHF. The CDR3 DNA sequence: TGCGCCAGCAGCCAAGGCGTAGGGAGCAATCAGCCCCAGCATTTT.

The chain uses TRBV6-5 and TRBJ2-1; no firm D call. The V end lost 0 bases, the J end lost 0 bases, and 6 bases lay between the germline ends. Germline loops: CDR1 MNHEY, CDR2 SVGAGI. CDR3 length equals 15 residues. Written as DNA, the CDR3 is TGTGCCAGCAGTTACTCGCGGTCCTCCTACAATGAGCAGTTCTTC. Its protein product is CASSYSRSSYNEQFF.

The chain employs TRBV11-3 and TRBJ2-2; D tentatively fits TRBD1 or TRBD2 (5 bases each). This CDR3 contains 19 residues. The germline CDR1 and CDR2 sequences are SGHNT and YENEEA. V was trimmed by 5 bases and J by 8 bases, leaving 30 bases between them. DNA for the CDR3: TGTGCCAGCAGCCTCTCGGGCCGCTTGGTCCGGGACGCCAAGGGGGAGCTGTTTTTT. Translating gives CASSLSGRLVRDAKGELFF.

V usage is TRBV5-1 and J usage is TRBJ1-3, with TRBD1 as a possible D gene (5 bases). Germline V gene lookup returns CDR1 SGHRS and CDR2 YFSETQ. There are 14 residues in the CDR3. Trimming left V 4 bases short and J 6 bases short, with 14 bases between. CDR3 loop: CASSQQDPKNTIYF. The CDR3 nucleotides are TGCGCCAGCAGCCAACAGGACCCCAAAAACACCATATATTTT. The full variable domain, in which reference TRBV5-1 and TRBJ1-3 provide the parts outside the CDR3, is KAGVTQTPRYLIKTRGQQVTLSCSPISGHRSVSWYQQTPGQGLQFLFEYFSETQRNKGNFPGRFSGRQFSNSRSEMNVSTLELGDSALYLCASSQQDPKNTIYFGEGSWLTVV.

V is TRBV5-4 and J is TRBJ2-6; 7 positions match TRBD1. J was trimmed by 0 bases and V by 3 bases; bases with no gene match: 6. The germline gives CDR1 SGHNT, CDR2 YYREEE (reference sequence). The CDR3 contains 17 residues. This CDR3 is CASSSGQRRSGANVLTF. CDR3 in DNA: TGTGCCAGCAGCTCGGGACAGCGACGCTCTGGGGCCAACGTCCTGACTTTC.

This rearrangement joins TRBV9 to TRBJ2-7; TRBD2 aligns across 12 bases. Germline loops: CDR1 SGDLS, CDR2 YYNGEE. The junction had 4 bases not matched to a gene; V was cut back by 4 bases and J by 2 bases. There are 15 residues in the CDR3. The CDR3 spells CASSTGLAGPYEQYF. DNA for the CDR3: TGTGCCAGCAGCACCGGACTAGCGGGACCCTACGAGCAGTACTTC.

CDR3 bases: TGTGCCAGTAGTATTGGGACAGGGGTTGGCTACACCTTC. Translating gives CASSIGTGVGYTF. The chain recombines TRBV19 with TRBJ1-2, with 10 bases lining up with TRBD1. CDR1 LNHDA and CDR2 SQIVND come from the germline V gene (reference sequence). The CDR3 is made up of 13 amino acids. V gave up 3 bases and J gave up 7 bases; unmatched junction bases: 2.

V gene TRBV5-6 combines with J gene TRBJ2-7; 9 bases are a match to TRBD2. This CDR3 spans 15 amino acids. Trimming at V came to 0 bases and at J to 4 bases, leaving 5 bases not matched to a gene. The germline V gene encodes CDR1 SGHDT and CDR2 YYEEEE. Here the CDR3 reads CASSLGVAGDYEQYF. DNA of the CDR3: TGTGCCAGCAGCTTGGGTGTAGCGGGAGATTACGAGCAGTACTTC.

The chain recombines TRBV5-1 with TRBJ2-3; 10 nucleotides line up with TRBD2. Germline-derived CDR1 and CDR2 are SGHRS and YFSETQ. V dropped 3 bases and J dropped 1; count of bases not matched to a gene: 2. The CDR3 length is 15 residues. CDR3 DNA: TGCGCCAGCAGCTCCGGGACTAGCGGCACAGATACGCAGTATTTT. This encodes CASSSGTSGTDTQYF. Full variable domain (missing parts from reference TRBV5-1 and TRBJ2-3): KAGVTQTPRYLIKTRGQQVTLSCSPISGHRSVSWYQQTPGQGLQFLFEYFSETQRNKGNFPGRFSGRQFSNSRSEMNVSTLELGDSALYLCASSSGTSGTDTQYFGPGTRLTVL.

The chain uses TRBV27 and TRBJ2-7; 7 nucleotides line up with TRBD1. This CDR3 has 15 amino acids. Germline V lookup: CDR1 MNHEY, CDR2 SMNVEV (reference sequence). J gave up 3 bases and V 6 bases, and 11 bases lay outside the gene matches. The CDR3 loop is CASRPYRGRGYEQYF. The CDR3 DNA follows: TGTGCCAGCAGGCCCTACAGGGGCCGAGGCTACGAGCAGTACTTC.

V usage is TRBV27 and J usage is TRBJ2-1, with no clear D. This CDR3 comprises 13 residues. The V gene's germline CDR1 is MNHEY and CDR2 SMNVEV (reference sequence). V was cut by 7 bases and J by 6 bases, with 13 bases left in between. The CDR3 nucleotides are TGTGCCAGCATCGCGGCGAATAGCAATGAGCAGTTCTTC. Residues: CASIAANSNEQFF.

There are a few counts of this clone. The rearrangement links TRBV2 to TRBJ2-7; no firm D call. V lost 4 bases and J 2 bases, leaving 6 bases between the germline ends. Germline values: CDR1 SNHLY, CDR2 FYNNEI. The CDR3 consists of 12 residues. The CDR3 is CASSGTAYEQYF. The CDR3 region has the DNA TGTGCCAGCAGTGGTACTGCCTACGAGCAGTACTTC.

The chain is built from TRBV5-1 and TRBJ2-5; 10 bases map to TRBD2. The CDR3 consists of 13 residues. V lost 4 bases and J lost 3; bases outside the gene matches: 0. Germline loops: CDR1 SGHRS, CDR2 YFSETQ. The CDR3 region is CASSGLAEETQYF. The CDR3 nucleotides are TGCGCCAGCAGCGGACTAGCGGAAGAGACCCAGTACTTC.

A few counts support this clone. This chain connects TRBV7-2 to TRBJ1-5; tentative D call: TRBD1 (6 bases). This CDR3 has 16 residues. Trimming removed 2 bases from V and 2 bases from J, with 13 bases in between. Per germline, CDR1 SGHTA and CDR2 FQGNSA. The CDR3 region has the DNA TGTGCCAGCAGCTTAAGGGGGGGGTCTGGCAATCAGCCCCAGCATTTT. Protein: CASSLRGGSGNQPQHF.